These 25 T cell receptor beta chains share one sample of origin, sequenced in a study of control samples from healthy donors and cancer patients. Only in-frame clones appear in the TCRdb table, and some are missing; sequencing was by immunoSEQ multiplex PCR. The sample has 95,000 to 150,000 clones; 89% are singletons. Sequenced input: blood. Receptor source: a man aged 45-65 years in good health.

CDR3 sequence reads: CASSPLGGAHGYTF. For the CDR3, the DNA is TGTGCCAGCAGCCCCCTGGGGGGGGCTCATGGCTACACCTTC. V usage is TRBV3-1 (or the pseudogene TRBV3-2) and J usage is TRBJ1-2, with D perhaps matching TRBD1 (6 bases). Trimming removed 4 bases at V and 6 bases at J, with 15 bases between. CDR3 size: 14 residues. Germline CDR1 LGHDT, CDR2 YNNKEL (reference sequence).

The chain employs TRBV18 and TRBJ2-3; possible D gene TRBD2, 5 bases. Trimming cost V 3 bases and J 2 bases, with 12 bases left between them. The germline V gene encodes CDR1 KGHSH and CDR2 LQKENI. The CDR3 extends over 15 amino acids. For the CDR3, the DNA is TGTGCCAGCTCACCTCGGACTTCCTCCACAGATACGCAGTATTTT. Protein: CASSPRTSSTDTQYF.

The table lists this clone with a count of one. The rearrangement joins TRBV10-3 to TRBJ1-3; 7 bases are shared with TRBD1. In germline, CDR1 is ENHRY, CDR2 SYGVKD. This CDR3 region has 18 residues. V dropped 2 bases and J dropped 1; count of bases not matched to a gene: 11. CDR3 in DNA: TGTGCCATCAGTGAGATCGGACAGGATCCCAAATCTGGAAACACCATATATTTT. Residues: CAISEIGQDPKSGNTIYF.

This sequence joins TRBV5-1 and TRBJ1-2; no firm D call. CDR1 and CDR2 from the germline V gene are SGHRS and YFSETQ. The CDR3 is 15 amino acids. V was shortened by 0 bases and J by 5 bases, with 14 bases between the two germline ends. The DNA for the CDR3 is TGCGCCAGCAGCTTGGGGTTGGCCCTGAGGTATGGCTACACCTTC. As protein: CASSLGLALRYGYTF.

The chain recombines TRBV10-2 with TRBJ2-7; TRBD1 matches at 9 bases. CDR3 size: 13 residues. CDR1 is WSHSY and CDR2 is SAAADI in the germline V gene. V gave up 8 bases and J gave up 5 bases; unmatched junction bases: 7. The CDR3 sequence is CASRGQGPNEQYF. The CDR3 DNA reads TGCGCCAGCCGGGGACAGGGCCCCAACGAGCAGTACTTC.

This clone was seen only a few times. The rearrangement links TRBV5-4 to TRBJ1-2, with D hard to call. Per germline, CDR1 SGHNT and CDR2 YYREEE (reference sequence). The germline V and J ends were trimmed by 0 bases and 4 bases, with 13 bases remaining between them. The CDR3 length is 15 residues. CDR3 nucleotides: TGTGCCAGCAGCTTGGCCCCGAGGGAAGTCTATGGCTACACCTTC. Translation gives CASSLAPREVYGYTF.

The V gene is TRBV11-2, the J gene TRBJ2-1, with D perhaps assigned TRBD1 or TRBD2 (5 bases each). The CDR3 is made up of 15 amino acids. Germline V gene data show CDR1 as SGHAT and CDR2 as FQNNGV. V was clipped by 1 base and J by 8 bases, with 15 bases between them. The CDR3 bases are TGTGCCAGCAGCTTAGCCAGAGGGGACCCCTATGAGCAGTTCTTC. Its translation: CASSLARGDPYEQFF.

V is TRBV7-2 and J is TRBJ1-4; D might be TRBD1 (6 bases). The CDR3 runs to 14 residues. Germline V gene sequence: CDR1 SGHTA, CDR2 FQGNSA. V shed 2 bases and J shed 3 bases, with 7 bases lying between them. The CDR3 loop is CASSLWGPNEKLFF. As DNA, the CDR3 is TGTGCCAGCAGCTTATGGGGGCCTAATGAAAAACTGTTTTTT.

The gene calls are TRBV7-8 and TRBJ1-5; 8 bases align to TRBD1. Germline lookup yields CDR1 SGHVS and CDR2 FQNEAQ. V lost 1 base to trimming and J lost 0 bases; unmatched junction nucleotides: 8. There are 18 residues in the CDR3. The CDR3 DNA is TGTGCCAGCAGCTTAGATATGTCAGGGGGCTATAGCAATCAGCCCCAGCATTTT. Translated: CASSLDMSGGYSNQPQHF.

This sequence joins TRBV7-8 and TRBJ1-2; D is unresolved. Trimming left V 5 bases short and J 7 bases short, with 14 bases between. The CDR3 length is 13 residues. CDR1 and CDR2 (germline): SGHVS, FQNEAQ. In nucleotides, the CDR3 is TGTGCCAGCAGCGAGGGAAGGGCGCTTGGCTACACCTTC. As protein: CASSEGRALGYTF.

The chain carries TRBV12-2 and TRBJ2-7. TRBV12-2 is a known pseudogene. This CDR3 spans 13 amino acids. The CDR3 region is CASRLTGPYEQYF. The CDR3, as DNA: TGTGCAAGTCGCTTGACCGGTCCCTACGAGCAGTACTTC.

This chain uses TRBV10-3 with TRBJ2-7; tentatively, D is TRBD1 (5 bases). Germline CDR1 reads ENHRY; CDR2 reads SYGVKD. V lost 0 bases and J lost 7, with 10 bases in between. This CDR3 contains 13 residues. CDR3 sequence: CAISESQGEEQYF. CDR3 coding DNA: TGTGCCATCAGTGAGTCCCAGGGTGAGGAGCAGTACTTC.

The rearrangement joins TRBV6-5 to TRBJ1-1, with unresolved D. V lost 2 bases and J 6 bases, leaving 4 bases between the germline ends. Germline values: CDR1 MNHEY, CDR2 SVGAGI. CDR3 size: 11 residues. CDR3 nucleotide sequence: TGTGCCAGCAGTTACGAGGCTGAAGCTTTCTTT. Its translation: CASSYEAEAFF.

The chain has TRBV5-1 and TRBJ2-3; weak D call: TRBD1 (5 bases). Germline CDR1 SGHRS, CDR2 YFSETQ. The CDR3 totals 14 residues. V was shortened by 1 base and J by 3 bases, with 9 bases between the two germline ends. The CDR3 region has the DNA TGCGCCAGCAGCTTGTCAGGGTTTACAGATACGCAGTATTTT. Translated: CASSLSGFTDTQYF.

The chain has TRBV6-5 and TRBJ2-3, with a weak D call TRBD2 (7 bases). V was trimmed by 1 base and J by 5 bases, leaving 13 bases between them. This CDR3 contains 15 residues. Germline lookup yields CDR1 MNHEY and CDR2 SVGAGI. This chain's CDR3 is CASSYWGGRGDTQYF. CDR3 coding DNA: TGTGCCAGCAGTTACTGGGGGGGCCGGGGAGATACGCAGTATTTT.

The rearrangement links TRBV5-1 to TRBJ2-7; D tentatively reads TRBD1 or TRBD2 (5 bases each). Germline V gives CDR1 SGHRS, CDR2 YFSETQ. The V end was cut by 0 bases, the J end by 1 base, with 11 bases between. The CDR3 sequence is 15 residues long. This CDR3 reads CASSLGGRMSYEQYF. CDR3 in DNA: TGCGCCAGCAGCTTGGGGGGACGGATGTCCTACGAGCAGTACTTC.

V gene TRBV7-8 combines with J gene TRBJ1-1; a weak D match, TRBD1 (5 bases). Germline CDR1 SGHVS, CDR2 FQNEAQ. This CDR3 spans 17 amino acids. V dropped 5 bases and J dropped 5 bases, with 24 bases sitting between them. CDR3 bases: TGTGCCAGCAGCCCCACCCGGTTTAGGGACGGAAAGACTGAAGCTTTCTTT. Protein: CASSPTRFRDGKTEAFF.

The chain employs TRBV6-1 and TRBJ1-1; the match to TRBD1 covers 7 bases. This CDR3 spans 15 amino acids. With 3 bases clipped from V and 0 bases from J, the junction kept 4 bases outside the gene matches. The germline gives CDR1 MNHNS, CDR2 SASEGT. CDR3 region: CASSDRGEMNTEAFF. In DNA, the CDR3 is TGTGCCAGCAGTGACAGGGGGGAGATGAACACTGAAGCTTTCTTT.

The chain joins TRBV7-7 to TRBJ1-3; no reliable D call. The length of the CDR3 is 17 residues. Trimming stripped 5 bases from V and 4 bases from J, with 21 bases between. Germline-derived CDR1 and CDR2 are SSHAT and FNYEAQ (reference sequence). This CDR3 reads CASSPRIGPGPGNTIYF. DNA of the CDR3: TGTGCCAGCAGCCCACGAATCGGTCCGGGCCCAGGAAACACCATATATTTT.

The CDR3, as DNA: TGTGCCAGTAGTATCGGACAGCGGAATGGCTACACCTTC. Translated: CASSIGQRNGYTF. This sequence joins TRBV19 and TRBJ1-2; possibly TRBD1 for D (6 bases). Germline V CDR1 and CDR2: LNHDA, SQIVND (reference sequence). V lost 3 bases, J lost 6 bases, and 11 bases lay in between. The CDR3 is 13 amino acids.

The genes are TRBV6-6 and TRBJ1-1, with 8 bases fitting TRBD1. This CDR3 has 14 amino acids. Germline V lookup: CDR1 MNHNY, CDR2 SVGAGI (reference sequence). V gave up 6 bases and J gave up 1 base; unmatched junction bases: 4. The DNA for the CDR3 is TGTGCCAGCAGCCTAACAGGGGGGAACACTGAAGCTTTCTTT. This translates into CASSLTGGNTEAFF.

V is TRBV5-1 and J is TRBJ1-2; no reliable D call. Trimming took 4 bases from V and 4 from J, leaving 14 bases between them. This CDR3 region has 14 residues. Germline CDR1 and CDR2: SGHRS and YFSETQ. The CDR3 DNA reads TGCGCCAGCAGCGCTGGGCCAATGGGCTATGGCTACACCTTC. Protein: CASSAGPMGYGYTF. Looking up the rest from reference TRBV5-1 and TRBJ1-2 gives the full variable domain: KAGVTQTPRYLIKTRGQQVTLSCSPISGHRSVSWYQQTPGQGLQFLFEYFSETQRNKGNFPGRFSGRQFSNSRSEMNVSTLELGDSALYLCASSAGPMGYGYTFGSGTRLTVV.

The rearrangement uses TRBV18 and TRBJ1-4; D is possibly TRBD1 (5 bases). The V end lost 3 bases, the J end lost 5 bases, and 7 bases lay between the germline ends. Germline loops: CDR1 KGHSH, CDR2 LQKENI. The CDR3 is 13 amino acids. The CDR3 spells CASSPDRNEKLFF. The CDR3 DNA reads as TGTGCCAGCTCACCTGACAGAAATGAAAAACTGTTTTTT.

By share of the sample, this clone is medium-sized (0.01 to 0.1%). The chain uses TRBV6-6 and TRBJ1-3, with D hard to call. CDR1 is MNHNY, CDR2 SVGAGI, per germline (reference sequence). Trimming removed 8 bases from V and 2 bases from J, with 4 bases in between. CDR3 length: 11 amino acids. CDR3 residues: CASQAGNTIYF. CDR3 bases: TGTGCCAGCCAAGCTGGAAACACCATATATTTT.

The CDR3 protein is CASKNRGYSPLHF. The CDR3, as DNA: TGTGCCAGTAAAAACAGGGGTTATTCACCCCTCCACTTT. This chain joins TRBV19 and TRBJ1-6, with TRBD1 identical over 7 bases. CDR1 is LNHDA, CDR2 SQIVND, per germline (reference sequence). The CDR3 extends over 13 amino acids. V shed 7 bases and J 8 bases; nucleotides not matched to a gene: 5.